Listed below are T cell receptor beta chains from one sample, sequenced in a study of blood T cells in healthy people across ages. TCRdb ran MiXCR on the 5' RACE reads and lists one entry per CDR3 protein. The sample records around 1.5 million distinct CDR3 sequences, around 36% being singletons. Sequences were obtained from blood. Receptors were obtained from a woman younger than 45 in good health. Both conserved end residues are part of each CDR3. The D gene is left open where the match is weak. The listing skips clone size in some rows; elsewhere it reads once, few, many or a size class.

- | TRBJ2-5 | TRBV2 | few | CASSDGAETQYF | TGTGCCAGCAGTGATGGCGCGGAGACCCAGTACTTC
TRBD2 | TRBJ2-1 | TRBV20-1 | - | CGGSAYNEQFF | TGCGGCGGGAGTGCATACAATGAGCAGTTCTTC
TRBD1 | TRBJ1-1 | TRBV5-1 | - | CASSSRQGISLNTEAFF | TGCGCCAGCAGCTCCCGACAGGGGATATCTTTGAACACTGAAGCTTTCTTT
- | TRBJ2-5 | TRBV18 | - | CASSPKGLETQYF | TGTGCCAGCTCACCCAAAGGTTTGGAGACCCAGTACTTC
- | TRBJ2-1 | TRBV27 | few | CASSLEHPSNEQFF | TGTGCCAGCAGTCTAGAGCACCCCAGCAATGAGCAGTTCTTC
TRBD2 | TRBJ2-1 | TRBV30 | - | CAWSVEASGRSQFF | TGTGCCTGGAGTGTAGAGGCTAGCGGGAGGTCCCAGTTCTTC
TRBD2 | TRBJ2-1 | TRBV27 | - | CASSPRSAGENEQFF | TGTGCCAGCAGTCCCCGATCAGCGGGAGAGAATGAGCAGTTCTTC
TRBD2 | TRBJ2-1 | TRBV28 | few | CASRLKPYRLAGDNEQFF | TGTGCCAGCAGACTTAAGCCCTACCGACTAGCGGGAGACAATGAGCAGTTCTTC
- | TRBJ1-2 | TRBV29-1 | many | CSVEGQGTGYTF | TGCAGCGTTGAAGGGCAGGGGACTGGCTACACCTTC
TRBD1 | TRBJ2-3 | TRBV12-3/TRBV12-4 | many | CASRLDRADTQYF | TGTGCCAGCAGACTGGACAGGGCAGATACGCAGTATTTT
- | TRBJ2-7 | TRBV10-3 | few | CATRDGGSSYYEQYF | TGTGCCACCAGAGATGGCGGGTCTTCCTACTACGAGCAGTACTTC
- | TRBJ2-1 | TRBV12-3/TRBV12-4 | once | CASSLFAAYNEQFF | TGTGCCAGCAGTTTGTTTGCGGCCTACAATGAGCAGTTCTTC
- | TRBJ2-7 | TRBV7-6 | few | CASSLGPTVAYEQYF | TGTGCCAGCAGCTTAGGTCCGACAGTCGCCTACGAGCAGTACTTC
- | TRBJ1-4 | TRBV14 | - | CAGSRRRGAGEKLFF | TGTGCCGGCAGCCGACGGAGGGGGGCTGGTGAAAAACTGTTTTTT
- | TRBJ2-3 | TRBV29-1 | few | CSVAGGPLDTQYF | TGCAGCGTTGCCGGGGGGCCTTTAGATACGCAGTATTTT
TRBD1 | TRBJ2-7 | TRBV20-1 | few | CSARPTHVRDRSYEQYF | TGCAGTGCTCGACCCACCCACGTCCGGGACAGGTCCTACGAGCAGTACTTC
TRBD2 | TRBJ2-7 | TRBV10-3 | - | CAISGGTSGEQYF | TGTGCCATCAGTGGAGGGACTAGCGGCGAGCAGTACTTC
TRBD1 | TRBJ1-6 | TRBV4-1 | - | CASSQPPGQGASLLHF | TGCGCCAGCAGCCAACCCCCGGGACAGGGTGCTTCACTCCTCCACTTT
- | TRBJ2-1 | TRBV6-2/TRBV6-3 | - | CASSWNWSNEQFF | TGTGCCAGCAGTTGGAACTGGTCCAATGAGCAGTTCTTC
TRBD1 | TRBJ2-3 | TRBV5-1 | - | CASSYLPGQSSDTQYF | TGCGCCAGCAGCTACCTCCCGGGACAGTCTTCAGATACGCAGTATTTT
- | TRBJ2-1 | TRBV10-3 | many | CAISEGGAGYNEQFF | TGTGCCATCAGTGAGGGAGGAGCCGGGTACAATGAGCAGTTCTTC
TRBD2 | TRBJ2-7 | TRBV20-1 | - | CSATSGRGYEQYF | TGCAGTGCTACTAGCGGGAGGGGCTACGAGCAGTACTTC
TRBD2 | TRBJ2-3 | TRBV20-1 | - | CSDQTSGKGTDTQYF | TGCAGTGACCAGACTAGCGGGAAGGGCACAGATACGCAGTATTTT
TRBD2 | TRBJ2-7 | TRBV4-1 | many | CASSNPGTTSYEQYF | TGCGCCAGCAGCAATCCCGGGACTACCAGCTACGAGCAGTACTTC